Below are 3 T cell receptor beta chains sequenced from a single sample in a study of T cell responses to AZD1222 COVID-19 vaccine. The repertoire was sequenced with immunoSEQ multiplex PCR; TCRdb's copy has only in-frame clones and lacks some. Among some 140,000 clones listed, over 85% were seen once. The starting material was peripheral blood, obtained on day 0 of AZD1222 vaccination. These receptor sequences come from an adult in good health.

The chain carries TRBV7-2 and TRBJ2-2; no clear D. CDR3 length equals 16 residues. The V gene lost 4 bases and the J gene lost 5 bases, with 17 bases spanning the gap. CDR1 is SGHTA and CDR2 is FQGNSA in the germline V gene. The CDR3 region has the DNA TGTGCCAGCAGCTCCCAAACCCGACTTGAAACCGGGGAGCTGTTTTTT. As protein: CASSSQTRLETGELFF.

This chain links TRBV12-3 or TRBV12-4 with TRBJ1-1; TRBD1 might be the D (5 bases). V lost 4 bases and J lost 4, with 10 bases in between. This CDR3 has 13 amino acids. CDR3 nucleotides: TGTGCCAGCAGTTGGGCAGGGCGCACTGAAGCTTTCTTT. Its protein product is CASSWAGRTEAFF.

The chain joins TRBV7-8 to TRBJ2-1; no clear D. CDR1 SGHVS and CDR2 FQNEAQ come from the germline V gene. The CDR3 contains 13 residues. With 3 bases removed from V and 7 bases from J, the gap between germline ends came to 10 bases. As DNA, the CDR3 is TGTGCCAGCAGCTTTATTCAAGGTAATGAGCAGTTCTTC. Protein sequence: CASSFIQGNEQFF.